Following are 9 T cell receptor beta chains from one sample sequenced in a study of CD8 T cells in Susac syndrome. RNA was extracted with the RNeasy kit, and a quantity of roughly 0.5 to 1 ug was reverse transcribed using random hexamers. TCRdb reprocessed the immunoSEQ multiplex PCR reads via MiXCR and lists one record per CDR3 protein. The data contain about 110,000 distinct CDR3 sequences, around 94% of them seen just once; the ten biggest clones take up approximately 0.41%. Sequencing input: CD8+ T cells from PBMCs. The receptors come from a human donor with Susac syndrome.

The rearrangement joins TRBV3-1 to TRBJ2-1; D unclear. Germline-derived CDR1 and CDR2 are LGHDT and YNNKEL (reference sequence). CDR3 length equals 13 residues. Trimming left V 0 bases short and J 5 bases short, with 5 bases between. The CDR3 sequence: CASSQDAHNEQFF. The CDR3 nucleotides read TGTGCCAGCAGCCAAGATGCTCACAATGAGCAGTTCTTC.

The CDR3 nucleotides are TGTGCCAGCAGTCCCAATGGAGCGGGAGGCTACACCTTC. This codes for CASSPNGAGGYTF. This rearrangement joins TRBV6-5 to TRBJ1-2; D ambiguous. The CDR3 is 13 amino acids. Germline lookup yields CDR1 MNHEY and CDR2 SVGAGI. Trimming took off 5 bases at V and 8 bases at J, with 15 bases between the two ends.

The chain recombines TRBV20-1 with TRBJ1-2; D gene unclear. CDR3 length: 11 amino acids. V was clipped by 6 bases and J by 12 bases, with 17 bases between them. Germline CDR1 and CDR2: DFQATT and SNEGSKA (reference sequence). DNA of the CDR3: TGCAGTGCCAGATCTGACGGTTGGGACACCTTC. Translated, it gives CSARSDGWDTF.

The gene calls are TRBV9 and TRBJ2-2; 10 nucleotides agree with TRBD2. V dropped 0 bases and J dropped 4; count of bases not matched to a gene: 12. Per germline, CDR1 SGDLS and CDR2 YYNGEE. The CDR3 consists of 19 residues. CDR3 bases: TGTGCCAGCAGCGTAGGGACTAGCGGAAAACCCAGGAGCACCGGGGAGCTGTTTTTT. Translation gives CASSVGTSGKPRSTGELFF.

The CDR3 reads CASSSLDRVGEQYF. DNA of the CDR3: TGTGCCAGCAGTTCTCTCGACAGGGTGGGTGAGCAGTACTTC. The chain carries TRBV27 and TRBJ2-7, with TRBD1 matching over 7 bases. V shed 4 bases, J shed 7 bases, and the junction held 10 bases outside the gene matches. This CDR3 spans 14 amino acids. Per the germline V gene, CDR1 is MNHEY and CDR2 is SMNVEV (reference sequence).

The V gene is TRBV24-1, the J gene TRBJ2-3; 7 bases match TRBD1. CDR1 is KGHDR and CDR2 is SFDVKD in the germline V gene. Unmatched junction bases numbered 12, after V lost 3 bases and J lost 4 bases. The CDR3 totals 17 residues. The CDR3 reads CATSDPRKEGASDTQYF. In nucleotides, the CDR3 is TGTGCCACCAGTGATCCCCGTAAAGAGGGGGCATCAGATACGCAGTATTTT.

V gene TRBV20-1 combines with J gene TRBJ1-2; 8 nucleotides line up with TRBD1. This CDR3 region has 14 residues. The V gene's germline CDR1 is DFQATT and CDR2 SNEGSKA (reference sequence). The V and J ends lost 3 bases and 3 bases, in that order; junction bases with no gene match: 6. The CDR3 loop reads CSARFLDRDYGYTF. DNA for the CDR3: TGCAGTGCTAGGTTCCTGGACAGGGACTATGGCTACACCTTC.

The CDR3 is CSARDGNTEAFF. The CDR3 region has the DNA TGCAGTGCGCGCGACGGGAACACTGAAGCTTTCTTT. The chain recombines TRBV20-1 with TRBJ1-1, with D unclear. CDR1 DFQATT and CDR2 SNEGSKA come from the germline V gene (reference sequence). V lost 6 bases to trimming and J lost 1 base, with 9 bases between them. CDR3 size: 12 residues.

The V call is TRBV19, the J call TRBJ2-1; D is tentatively TRBD1 or TRBD2 (5 bases each). The CDR3 length is 14 residues. Between the trimmed V and J ends, which lost 5 bases and 2 bases, there was a span of 10 bases. Germline CDR1 reads LNHDA; CDR2 reads SQIVND (reference sequence). This CDR3 reads CASSPGPTYNEQFF. CDR3 DNA: TGTGCCAGTAGTCCGGGGCCGACCTACAATGAGCAGTTCTTC.